A single sample is the source of the 30 T cell receptor beta chains below, sequenced in a study of T cell clonotyping in hematopoietic cell transplantation. The table came from immunoSEQ multiplex PCR; TCRdb's copy has only in-frame clones and leaves some out. The table records approximately 7,500 clones, 70% to 90% of them present only once. This material consisted of PBMCs, taken 30 days after allogeneic stem cell transplant. These receptors were taken from a female patient in her forties or fifties who had an allogeneic stem cell transplant from an unrelated donor, so the T cells may come from the graft donor. Some clones in this sample may be carry-over from other donors' samples.

On this clone itself: At one boundary the junction diverges from the germline segment, which might be a read error. The rearrangement links TRBV30 to TRBJ1-1; possible D gene TRBD1, 5 bases. Germline V CDR1 and CDR2: GTSNPN, SVGIG (reference sequence). The CDR3 length is 12 residues. The CDR3 region has the DNA TGTGCCGGAGGACAAATGAACACTGAAGCTTTTTTT. It specifies CAGGQMNTEAFF. Together with reference TRBV30 and TRBJ1-1, the CDR3 gives the full variable domain: SQTIHQWPATLVQPVGSPLSLECTVEGTSNPNLYWYRQAAGRGLQLLFYSVGIGQISSEVPQNLSASRPQDRQFILSSKKLLLSDSGFYLCAGGQMNTEAFFGQGTRLTVV.

The rearrangement joins TRBV19 to TRBJ2-1; TRBD2 matches at 10 bases. The J segment lost 2 bases and the V segment lost 5 bases, leaving 6 bases of the junction unmatched. The germline V gene encodes CDR1 LNHDA and CDR2 SQIVND (reference sequence). The CDR3 totals 16 residues. The CDR3 nucleotides are TGTGCCAGTAGTGACCTCAGCGGGGGGGCCTACAATGAGCAGTTCTTC. Its protein is CASSDLSGGAYNEQFF.

The chain joins TRBV10-2 to TRBJ2-3; TRBD2 might be the D (6 bases). The germline V gene has CDR1 WSHSY and CDR2 SAAADI. V was cut by 5 bases and J by 5 bases, with 20 bases left in between. The CDR3 is 16 amino acids. The CDR3 DNA is TGCGCCAGCAGTTTCAGCGGGTCCTTATGGGGAGATACGCAGTATTTT. It is translated as CASSFSGSLWGDTQYF.

V and J are TRBV1 and TRBJ2-6. TRBV1 is described as a pseudogene. The CDR3 is 17 residues long. The CDR3 nucleotides are TGCACCAGCAGTATTGACGGTTTGTGCAGTCGGGCCAACGTCCTGACTTTC. Translating gives CTSSIDGLCSRANVLTF.

CDR3 sequence (DNA): TGTGCCAGCACCGTCGTCGGACACGGGATCAATGAGCAGTTCTTC. It translates to CASTVVGHGINEQFF. V gene TRBV6-1 combines with J gene TRBJ2-1; D might be TRBD1 or TRBD2, each matching 5 bases. CDR1 and CDR2 (germline): MNHNS, SASEGT. Trimming shortened V by 7 bases and J by 6 bases, and 19 bases separated the two germline ends. The CDR3 has 15 amino acids.

The chain employs TRBV2 and TRBJ1-6; weak D call: TRBD1 (5 bases). CDR3 length: 15 amino acids. V was clipped by 3 bases and J by 9 bases, with 15 bases between them. Germline-derived CDR1 and CDR2 are SNHLY and FYNNEI. The CDR3 reads CASSDTGRALSPLHF. CDR3 DNA sequence: TGTGCCAGCAGTGATACGGGCAGGGCCCTTTCACCCCTCCACTTT.

This chain joins TRBV7-9 and TRBJ2-1; 13 nucleotides match TRBD2. J lost 9 bases, V lost 1 base, and 0 bases had no gene match. CDR3 length: 14 amino acids. In germline, CDR1 is SEHNR, CDR2 FQNEAQ (reference sequence). The CDR3 region is CASSLGTSGSEQFF. The CDR3 bases are TGTGCCAGCAGCTTAGGGACTAGCGGGAGTGAGCAGTTCTTC.

In its sample, this clone was seen once. This sequence joins TRBV6-5 and TRBJ1-2, with a possible D match to TRBD1 (6 bases). The length of the CDR3 is 14 residues. Trimming left V 6 bases short and J 5 bases short, with 16 bases between. Germline V CDR1 and CDR2: MNHEY, SVGAGI. The chain's CDR3 is CASSPSGVRYGYTF. The CDR3 coding sequence is TGTGCCAGCAGCCCGTCAGGGGTTCGGTATGGCTACACCTTC.

CDR3 sequence reads: CAWSVIGDTYEQYF. CDR3 bases: TGTGCCTGGAGTGTAATAGGGGACACCTACGAGCAGTACTTC. The V call is TRBV30, the J call TRBJ2-7; D possibly corresponds to TRBD1 (6 bases). CDR1 and CDR2 (germline): GTSNPN, SVGIG (reference sequence). V lost 0 bases, J lost 2 bases, and 11 bases lay in between. The CDR3 contains 14 residues.

J is TRBJ1-2 and V is TRBV7-9; D is uncertain. Trimming pared 7 bases from V and 6 bases from J, leaving 24 bases between. The CDR3 sequence is 16 residues long. CDR1 SEHNR and CDR2 FQNEAQ come from the germline V gene (reference sequence). This CDR3 reads CASTITGWKSHDGYTF. CDR3 nucleotide sequence: TGTGCCAGCACCATCACCGGCTGGAAGTCCCACGATGGCTACACCTTC.

The genes are TRBV7-2 and TRBJ1-3, with TRBD1 as a possible D gene (5 bases). V lost 4 bases and J lost 0, with 7 bases in between. The CDR3 spans 14 residues. Germline CDR1 reads SGHTA; CDR2 reads FQGNSA. The CDR3 nucleotides read TGTGCCAGCAGCTGGGACTACTCTGGAAACACCATATATTTT. As protein: CASSWDYSGNTIYF.

The chain combines TRBV25-1 with TRBJ2-4; D uncertain. The V gene's germline CDR1 is MGHDK and CDR2 SYGVNS. Trimming left V 5 bases short and J 0 bases short, with 17 bases between. The CDR3 has 17 amino acids. CDR3 DNA sequence: TGTGCCAGCAGTCCTCAGGAGCCGATCCTAGCCAAAAACATTCAGTACTTC. Translating gives CASSPQEPILAKNIQYF.

V usage is TRBV9 and J usage is TRBJ2-2, with D tentatively TRBD1 (5 bases). Looked up from germline, CDR1 is SGDLS and CDR2 is YYNGEE. Trimming shortened V by 0 bases and J by 8 bases, and 11 bases separated the two germline ends. The CDR3 consists of 14 residues. The DNA for the CDR3 is TGTGCCAGCAGCGTAGTAGGGGCAGGGGGGGAGCTGTTTTTT. Amino acids: CASSVVGAGGELFF. Drawing the rest from reference TRBV9 and TRBJ2-2, the complete variable domain is DSGVTQTPKHLITATGQRVTLRCSPRSGDLSVYWYQQSLDQGLQFLIQYYNGEERAKGNILERFSAQQFPDLHSELNLSSLELGDSALYFCASSVVGAGGELFFGEGSRLTVL.

The chain joins TRBV5-1 to TRBJ1-2, with 7 nucleotides matching TRBD1. V shed 4 bases, J shed 3 bases, and the junction held 3 bases outside the gene matches. The CDR3 contains 13 residues. Germline V gene sequence: CDR1 SGHRS, CDR2 YFSETQ. The CDR3 loop is CASSGGTDYGYTF. In nucleotides, the CDR3 is TGCGCCAGCAGCGGGGGGACAGACTATGGCTACACCTTC.

The CDR3 spells CASTAGGNQPQHF. The CDR3 DNA sequence: TGTGCCAGCACCGCAGGGGGCAATCAGCCCCAGCATTTT. The chain has TRBV4-2 and TRBJ1-5; D is perhaps TRBD1 (6 bases). Trimming cost V 7 bases and J 2 bases, with 9 bases left between them. CDR3 length: 13 amino acids. Germline V CDR1 and CDR2: LGHNA, YNFKEQ.

This clone was recorded once. V and J are TRBV6-6 and TRBJ1-5, with D hard to call. Germline V gene sequence: CDR1 MNHNY, CDR2 SVGAGI (reference sequence). The CDR3 runs 15 residues. With 4 bases removed from V and 0 bases from J, the gap between germline ends came to 10 bases. The CDR3 region has the DNA TGTGCCAGCAGTTCTCCCGGACCTAGCAATCAGCCCCAGCATTTT. Translating it yields CASSSPGPSNQPQHF.

J is TRBJ1-2 and V is TRBV30, with D perhaps matching TRBD1 (5 bases). The germline V gene encodes CDR1 GTSNPN and CDR2 SVGIG (reference sequence). The CDR3 runs 13 residues. V lost 4 bases and J 8 bases, leaving 17 bases between the germline ends. The CDR3 spells CAWTGKGHRGYTF. The CDR3 bases are TGTGCCTGGACAGGGAAAGGGCATCGAGGCTACACCTTC.

The chain recombines TRBV10-1 with TRBJ2-1; no definite D call. V gave up 3 bases and J gave up 9 bases, with 6 bases separating them. Per the germline V gene, CDR1 is WNHNN and CDR2 is SYGVQD (reference sequence). This CDR3 region has 11 residues. The CDR3 spells CASSDESEQFF. The CDR3 coding sequence is TGCGCCAGCAGTGACGAGAGTGAGCAGTTCTTC.

V is TRBV6-6 and J is TRBJ2-1; TRBD2 is a possible D gene (5 bases). CDR3 length: 13 amino acids. Trimming cost V 7 bases and J 10 bases, with 17 bases left between them. Germline V gives CDR1 MNHNY, CDR2 SVGAGI (reference sequence). The CDR3 here is CASTATPPGEQFF. DNA of the CDR3: TGTGCCAGCACAGCTACCCCCCCGGGGGAGCAGTTCTTC.

The genes are TRBV6-5 and TRBJ1-2; weak D call: TRBD1 (6 bases). Germline loops: CDR1 MNHEY, CDR2 SVGAGI. With 4 bases removed from V and 6 bases from J, the gap between germline ends came to 15 bases. The CDR3 runs to 14 residues. This chain's CDR3 is CASSFGRGVNGYTF. The CDR3 nucleotides read TGTGCCAGCAGTTTCGGCAGGGGTGTGAATGGCTACACCTTC.

V and J are TRBV29-1 and TRBJ1-1; D may be TRBD1 (5 bases). Germline V gene data show CDR1 as SQVTM and CDR2 as ANQGSEA. V was clipped by 0 bases and J by 10 bases, with 9 bases between them. The CDR3 runs 11 residues. DNA of the CDR3: TGCAGCGTTGAAGATCTCAGGGCAGCTTTCTTT. This encodes CSVEDLRAAFF.

V usage is TRBV7-9 and J usage is TRBJ1-3; possible D gene TRBD1, 5 bases. V lost 5 bases, J lost 0 bases, and 11 bases lay in between. The germline V gene encodes CDR1 SEHNR and CDR2 FQNEAQ (reference sequence). The CDR3 is made up of 15 amino acids. CDR3 in DNA: TGTGCCAGCAGCCCACAGGCCGGCTCTGGAAACACCATATATTTT. It is translated as CASSPQAGSGNTIYF.

This clone appeared a few times. V gene TRBV5-6 combines with J gene TRBJ1-1; D perhaps matches TRBD1 (5 bases). Germline lookup yields CDR1 SGHDT and CDR2 YYEEEE. V dropped 0 bases and J dropped 5 bases, with 14 bases sitting between them. The CDR3 runs 15 residues. The CDR3 coding sequence is TGTGCCAGCAGCTTGGCCGGCAGGGATGGGACTGAAGCTTTCTTT. The encoded protein is CASSLAGRDGTEAFF.

The chain combines TRBV7-2 with TRBJ2-7, with D unclear. Trimming cost V 1 base and J 0 bases, with 1 base left between them. There are 12 residues in the CDR3. Germline CDR1 SGHTA, CDR2 FQGNSA. The CDR3 DNA follows: TGTGCCAGCAGCTTAGTCTCCTACGAGCAGTACTTC. As protein: CASSLVSYEQYF. Using reference TRBV7-2 and TRBJ2-7 for the parts outside the CDR3, the full variable domain is GAGVSQSPSNKVTEKGKDVELRCDPISGHTALYWYRQSLGQGLEFLIYFQGNSAPDKSGLPSDRFSAERTGGSVSTLTIQRTQQEDSAVYLCASSLVSYEQYFGPGTRLTVT.

The rearrangement links TRBV2 to TRBJ2-7; D may be TRBD2 (6 bases). Trimming pared 8 bases from V and 4 bases from J, leaving 12 bases between. CDR1 is SNHLY, CDR2 FYNNEI, per germline. The CDR3 has 12 residues. The CDR3 DNA reads TGTGCCAGCGGCGGGGACGGATACGAGCAGTACTTC. This encodes CASGGDGYEQYF.

Details on this clone: The junction shows a germline mismatch at one end, possibly a read error. The genes are TRBV20-1 and TRBJ1-2; D is unresolved. CDR1 and CDR2 (germline): DFQATT, SNEGSKA (reference sequence). This CDR3 is 11 amino acids long. The CDR3 nucleotides are TGCAGTGCTGGAGAACGCGACGGCTACACCTTC. This encodes CSAGERDGYTF.

The rearrangement uses TRBV4-1 and TRBJ2-7; either TRBD1 or TRBD2 may fit D (5 bases each). V gave up 2 bases and J gave up 6 bases, with 17 bases separating them. Germline CDR1 and CDR2: MGHRA and YSYEKL. This CDR3 is 15 amino acids long. The CDR3 here is CASSQLRGPTFEQYF. The CDR3 DNA follows: TGCGCCAGCAGCCAACTCCGGGGCCCTACTTTCGAGCAGTACTTC.

The V gene is TRBV5-1, the J gene TRBJ1-1; 8 nucleotides match TRBD1. The germline gives CDR1 SGHRS, CDR2 YFSETQ. The V gene end was trimmed by 4 bases and the J gene end by 8 bases; junction bases not matched to a gene: 10. The length of the CDR3 is 14 residues. CDR3 in DNA: TGCGCCAGCAGCGAACAACCTGGGGACAGGGAAGCTTTCTTT. This sequence encodes CASSEQPGDREAFF.

The sample holds a few counts of this clone. The CDR3 bases are TGTGCCAGTAGTTCGTCGGACAGTTATAATTCACCCCTCCACTTT. Translating it yields CASSSSDSYNSPLHF. The rearrangement joins TRBV19 to TRBJ1-6; tentatively, D is TRBD1 (6 bases). Trimming pared 5 bases from V and 4 bases from J, leaving 12 bases between. Germline assignment: CDR1 LNHDA and CDR2 SQIVND (reference sequence). The CDR3 loop spans 15 amino acids.

V and J are TRBV5-5 and TRBJ1-2; perhaps TRBD1 as D (5 bases). CDR3 length equals 16 residues. Germline V gene lookup returns CDR1 SGHKS and CDR2 YYEKEE (reference sequence). V lost 0 bases and J 5 bases, leaving 17 bases between the germline ends. The DNA for the CDR3 is TGTGCCAGCAGCTTGGGTGGGTACGGGACCCTATATGGCTACACCTTC. Translating it yields CASSLGGYGTLYGYTF.